This T cell receptor beta chain was profiled in a study of shared clonotypes between healthy human individuals (dated by TCRdb to the early 2020s). Looking at the study overall: A few men and two women, aged 18 to 49 years, made up the cohort. Each donor's leukapheresis produced roughly between about 0.85 and 10 billion PBMCs. For each donor, CD4 naive and CD4 memory were each run on three plates, CD8 naive on two plates, and CD8 memory on one plate. The study deeply sequenced blood TCR repertoires of five healthy adults to estimate repertoire size and the extent of clonotype sharing between individuals. To increase sequencing depth and limit assay-specific biases, TCR repertoire library preparation and sequencing were carried out by different laboratories using diverse techniques. Results the study describes overall, beyond this receptor: Because the study included a small number of donors, the genetic and exposure-history diversity represented was limited. Approximately 5% of naive CD4, 3% to 3.5% of naive CD8, about 2.5% of memory CD4, and around 0.4% of memory CD8 clonotypes were shared across several donors. Incomplete sequencing was indicated by rarefaction of sorted-subset datasets, despite the large sequencing depth. Estimated clonotype richness was generally larger for naive than for memory subsets. Based on pairwise subsampling, the degree of clonotype sharing among donors was expected to be affected by sequencing depth. Sampling was restricted to blood, and TCR repertoires in tissue are likely to differ from TCR repertoires in blood. Higher generation probabilities were observed for clonotypes shared by all four sorted-subset donors than for non-shared clonotypes.

A note on this clone: Its antigen is not yet known. No base quality values were provided; no much bigger clone lies one nucleotide off.

Trimming at the junction amounts to 5 bases on V and 5 bases on J, and the germline ends lie 7 bases apart. CDR3 length: 12 amino acids, cysteine to phenylalanine. Of all the DNA, just the CDR3 is kept, 36 bases in frame from base 1. The germline V gene encodes CDR1 SGHNT and CDR2 YENEEA. Using the deep immunoSEQ assay, multiplex PCR amplified TCR CDR3 regions from genomic DNA. Extracted genomic DNA from each cell subset was distributed evenly across all wells of several immunoSEQ 96-well plates, and each plate was treated as a replicate. For sorted subsets, each replicate PCR was loaded with roughly 200 ng genomic DNA, equivalent to some 27,000 T cell genomes. Purified libraries were measured with a Qubit 3.0 fluorometer, size-checked on a Bioanalyzer 2100, and measured again with the KAPA Library Quantification kit. Every immunoSEQ 96-well plate was sequenced on a separate single-read 150-cycle Illumina NextSeq 550 flow cell. The original methods were these. Because the immunoSEQ output held only junctional sequences and lacked quality scores, the filtering could not match the filtering applied to full-length reads. To assign V/J genes and CDR3, sequences were annotated against IMGT germline references using PyIR, a Python wrapper for IgBLAST v1.9. Any read was removed if the V/J assignment was weak (E-value above 1e-6), the CDR3 was missing, or the read contained stop codons, out-of-frame junctions, or ambiguous translated residues. V3J clonotypes were defined by identical inferred V gene, J gene, and CDR3 amino acid sequence. Percentage overlap between repertoires was computed as shared unique clonotypes divided by the size of the smaller repertoire. Richness of each repertoire was evaluated using RTK rarefaction, the Chao1 estimator, and Recon v2.1 estimates of unobserved clonotypes. Generation probabilities for all TCRbeta clonotypes obtained by the gDNA method from several donors were computed using OLGA. Entries here come from immuneACCESS through TCRdb and include only in-frame sequences with V and J called. Some clones fail to appear in such tables; in the studies checked, an unresolved V gene covers under half of the shortfall, and the cause of the remainder is unknown. V, J and clone size were drawn from that table, and D and trimming were deduced from the DNA. Counted in this sample were around 1.5 million clones; 98% of them appeared once. About 0.42% of the sample goes to the ten largest clones.

Healthy HIV-negative adults with no recently reported acute infections or vaccinations were included as donors. All donors were Caucasian adults living in Nashville, Tennessee, USA. CD4+ T cells were enriched by magnetic negative selection, after which naive cells were positively selected on CD45RA and the negative fraction was taken as the memory subset. Blood was obtained by leukapheresis, after which PBMCs were separated by Ficoll-Histopaque density gradient centrifugation and cryopreserved in liquid nitrogen vapor phase. Analytical flow cytometry was used to check the purity and quantity of every magnetically sorted T cell population. Genomic DNA was isolated from every sorted fraction and measured by UV absorbance on a Nanodrop 2000c.

The sample was naive CD4+ T cells sorted from blood. Read against the paper, the sample's cell subset or site label means: CD45RA+ positively selected. This sequence was found in a man aged 25 to 40 in good health. The chain uses TRBV11-3 and TRBJ2-1; a tentative D match to TRBD1 spans 5 bases. The nucleotide sequence is TGTGCCAGCAGCACGGACAACAATGAGCAGTTCTTC. The encoded protein is CASSTDNNEQFF. The variable domain in full, with residues beyond the CDR3 obtained from the reference TRBV11-3 and TRBJ2-1 genes, is EAGVVQSPRYKIIEKKQPVAFWCNPISGHNTLYWYLQNLGQGPELLIRYENEEAVDDSQLPKDRFSAERLKGVDSTLKIQPAELGDSAVYLCASSTDNNEQFFGPGTRLTVL.